This T cell receptor beta chain was recovered during a study of CD8+CD57+ T cells in acquired aplastic anemia. At the level of the study: The sorted CD4+ and CD8+ cells yielded an average approximately 3 ug of DNA. Study-level results: Sharing between patients and controls was observed for about 27 CD8+ CDR3 sequences.

Investigators profiled TCR beta VDJ and CDR3 from genomic DNA template. TCRdb fed the reads into MiXCR, producing one record per CDR3 protein. The sample lists 190,000 or so distinct CDR3 sequences, around 60% occurring once. A word on this clonotype: Its antigen is as yet unknown.

This CDR3 has 15 residues. Germline V gene lookup returns CDR1 SGHVT and CDR2 SQSDAQ. V was pared by 10 bases and J by 0 bases, with 6 bases of the junction left unmatched. The chain couples TRBV7-4 to TRBJ2-3, with TRBD1 identical over 11 bases. Sequences were obtained from sorted CD4+, CD8+, or CD8+CD57+ T cells (not recorded which) from PBMCs. This clonotype originated in a human donor in good health. The CDR3 is CATKGQGASTDTQYF. Written as DNA, the CDR3 is TGTGCCACAAAAGGACAGGGGGCGAGCACAGATACGCAGTATTTT.